The clone carrying this TCR beta chain appeared a few times. The V gene lost 6 bases and the J gene lost 0 bases, with 8 bases spanning the gap. Looked up from germline, CDR1 is MDHEN and CDR2 is SYDVKM. CDR3 length: 13 residues. This entry is derived from a study of siplizumab effects on memory and regulatory T cells. Data came from immunoSEQ multiplex PCR; TCRdb stores just in-frame clones and leaves some out. The sample has more than 85,000 clones; 85% to 90% are singletons. Sequencing input: CD4+ T cells sorted from blood. The chain combines TRBV28 with TRBJ1-1; D gene uncertain. This TCR came from a human donor in good health. Written as DNA, the CDR3 is TGTGCCAGCAGAAGGCAGATGAACACTGAAGCTTTCTTT. Amino acid sequence: CASRRQMNTEAFF.